The rows below give T cell receptor beta chains drawn from one sample of a study of T cell responses to AZD1222 COVID-19 vaccine. The assay was immunoSEQ multiplex PCR, and TCRdb's table has in-frame clones only and misses some. This sample carries under 200,000 clones, more than 70% of them seen once, and the ten largest clones take around 5.5%. Sample: peripheral blood, taken on day 0 of AZD1222 vaccination. Source of these receptors: an adult in good health. CDR3s include the opening cysteine and the closing phenylalanine or tryptophan. D genes are given only for firm matches. Size is stated for part of the rows, as once, few or many counts, or as a class when the clone is expanded.

TRBV30	TRBD1	.	TRBJ1-3	TGTGCCTGGAACAGGGGTGGAAACACCATATATTTT	CAWNRGGNTIYF
TRBV30	.	.	TRBJ1-1	TGTGCCTGGAGTGGCCGGGGTGGGACTGAAGCTTTCTTT	CAWSGRGGTEAFF
TRBV12-5	.	.	TRBJ2-3	TGTGCTAGTGGTTTGGTACCGCCCATGAATACGCAGTATTTT	CASGLVPPMNTQYF
TRBV11-2	TRBD1	.	TRBJ2-5	TGTGCCAGCAGCTTCCCGGGGACAGGGGAGACCCAGTACTTC	CASSFPGTGETQYF
TRBV5-1	TRBD2	.	TRBJ2-7	TGCGCCAGCAGCAGACTAGCGGACTACGAGCAGTACTTC	CASSRLADYEQYF
TRBV27	.	few	TRBJ1-4	TGTGCCAGCAGTAGCCAGGGAGCCTCTAATGAAAAACTGTTTTTT	CASSSQGASNEKLFF
TRBV11-2	TRBD2	.	TRBJ2-3	TGTGCCAGCAGAAGTGGTTCTAGCGGGGCCGGGGAGACAGATACGCAGTATTTT	CASRSGSSGAGETDTQYF
TRBV7-3	TRBD2	.	TRBJ2-1	TGTGCCAGCAGCTTATCCCCCGGGAGGGCCCTCGATGAGCAGTTCTTC	CASSLSPGRALDEQFF
TRBV28	TRBD1	.	TRBJ1-4	TGTGCCAGCAGTGTCACAGGGGGCGGTGAAAAACTGTTTTTT	CASSVTGGGEKLFF
TRBV3-1/TRBV3-2	.	.	TRBJ1-5	TGTGCCAGCAGCCAAGAAGATAAGCAGCCCCAGCATTTT	CASSQEDKQPQHF
TRBV12-3/TRBV12-4	.	.	TRBJ1-2	TGTGCCAGCAGTTTTGGGGTTGGCTACACCTTC	CASSFGVGYTF
TRBV7-8	TRBD1	.	TRBJ2-5	TGTGCCAGCAGCCGGGACAGGCAAGAGACCCAGTACTTC	CASSRDRQETQYF
TRBV7-3	.	.	TRBJ1-2	TGTGCCAGCAGCTTAACGGCCAACAGGGCTTTAGATGGCTACACCTTC	CASSLTANRALDGYTF
TRBV18	TRBD2	.	TRBJ2-3	TGTGCCAGCTCAGCGGCCTCCGGGACTAGCGGGAGAGGGGCAGATACGCAGTATTTT	CASSAASGTSGRGADTQYF
TRBV11-2	.	.	TRBJ2-1	TGTGCCAGCAGCTTAGACCCGGGAGCTAATAAGTTCTTC	CASSLDPGANKFF
TRBV5-5	.	.	TRBJ1-6	TGTGCCAGCAGCCCCTTAGAAGGGGCAAGATCACCCCTCCACTTT	CASSPLEGARSPLHF
TRBV10-3	.	.	TRBJ2-3	TGTGCCATCAGTGAGTTCAGGGTGGGTAGCACAGATACGCAGTATTTT	CAISEFRVGSTDTQYF
TRBV6-2/TRBV6-3	.	.	TRBJ2-1	TGTGCCAGCAGTTACTCGAAAAGTAACAATGAGCAGTTCTTC	CASSYSKSNNEQFF
TRBV19	.	.	TRBJ1-2	TGTGCCAGTCGCCAGCAAACGGGCTACACCTTC	CASRQQTGYTF
TRBV6-5	.	.	TRBJ1-4	TGTGCCAGCAGTTACTCGACTCATGAAAAACTGTTTTTT	CASSYSTHEKLFF
TRBV25-1	.	.	TRBJ1-1	TGTGCCAGCAGTGAATATTCGAAGGGAAAAGGTTCTGAAGCTTTCTTT	CASSEYSKGKGSEAFF
TRBV20-1	.	.	TRBJ2-1	TGCAGTGCTAGAGCTCGGGATGAGCAGTTCTTC	CSARARDEQFF
TRBV2	TRBD2	.	TRBJ2-2	TGTGCCAGCAGTCCGACTAGCGGTAACACCGGGGAGCTGTTTTTT	CASSPTSGNTGELFF